This T cell receptor (beta chain) was identified during a study of identical twins. TCRdb redid the calling of the 5' RACE reads with MiXCR, one entry per CDR3 protein. Of about 530,000 distinct CDR3 sequences listed, around 20% are singletons. In every case, the donor was a healthy Caucasian. This clonotype was picked up a small number of times. What it binds is unknown. Findings and limits, study-wide: The more abundant beta clonotypes in cord blood had fewer insertions, and memory repertoires did not show this. Excess twin sharing in beta out-of-frame sequences was weaker.

The V and J ends lost 6 bases and 4 bases respectively, with 14 bases between them. CDR1 and CDR2 (germline): SGHVS, FQNEAQ. The CDR3 is 14 residues long. These sequences were also reported in another study, on yellow fever vaccine responses in identical twins. That source notes: As reported, the vaccine T cell response of twins seemed partly convergent and partly personalized.

What was sequenced was CD4+ T cells sorted from blood. The receptor was isolated from a woman aged 18-35 years in good health. This sequence joins TRBV7-8 and TRBJ2-3; perhaps TRBD1 as D (7 bases). The CDR3 coding sequence is TGTGCCAGCAGTGGGAGGACAGGCCCAGATACGCAGTATTTT. The encoded protein is CASSGRTGPDTQYF.